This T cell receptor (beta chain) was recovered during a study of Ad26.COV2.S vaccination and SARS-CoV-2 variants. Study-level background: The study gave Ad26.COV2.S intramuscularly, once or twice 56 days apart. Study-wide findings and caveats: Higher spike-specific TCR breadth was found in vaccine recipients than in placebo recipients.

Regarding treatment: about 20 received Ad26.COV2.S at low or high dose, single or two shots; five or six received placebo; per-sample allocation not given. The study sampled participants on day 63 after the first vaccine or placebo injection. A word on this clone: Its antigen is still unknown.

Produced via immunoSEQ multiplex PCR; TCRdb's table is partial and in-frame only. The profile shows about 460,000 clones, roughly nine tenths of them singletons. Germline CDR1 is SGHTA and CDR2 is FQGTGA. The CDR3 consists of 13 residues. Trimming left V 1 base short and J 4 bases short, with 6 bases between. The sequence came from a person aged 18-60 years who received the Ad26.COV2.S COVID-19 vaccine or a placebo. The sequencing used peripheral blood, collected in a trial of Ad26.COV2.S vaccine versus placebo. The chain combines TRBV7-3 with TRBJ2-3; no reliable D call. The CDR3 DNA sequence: TGTGCCAGCAGCTTAAATCTCCCAGATACGCAGTATTTT. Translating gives CASSLNLPDTQYF.